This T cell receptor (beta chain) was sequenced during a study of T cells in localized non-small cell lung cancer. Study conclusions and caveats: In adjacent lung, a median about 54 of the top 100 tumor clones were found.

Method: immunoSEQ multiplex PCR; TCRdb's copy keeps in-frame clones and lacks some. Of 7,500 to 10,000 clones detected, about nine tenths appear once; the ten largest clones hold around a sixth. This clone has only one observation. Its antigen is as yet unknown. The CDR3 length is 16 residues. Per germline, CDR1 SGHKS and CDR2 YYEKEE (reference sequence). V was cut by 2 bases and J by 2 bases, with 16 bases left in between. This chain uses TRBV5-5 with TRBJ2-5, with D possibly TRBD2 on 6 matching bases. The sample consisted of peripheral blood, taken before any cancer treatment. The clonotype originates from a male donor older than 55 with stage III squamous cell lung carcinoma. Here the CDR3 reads CASSFGFRAGQETQYF. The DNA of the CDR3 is TGTGCCAGCAGCTTTGGGTTTCGAGCGGGTCAAGAGACCCAGTACTTC.